This record concerns one TCR beta chain sequence. Its antigen remains unknown. This specimen comes from a study of T cells in localized non-small cell lung cancer. Trimming at V came to 6 bases and at J to 3 bases, leaving 6 bases not matched to a gene. CDR3 size: 14 residues. The germline V gene has CDR1 SEHNR and CDR2 FQNEAQ (reference sequence). General study results and limits: Longer overall survival accompanied higher blood T cell density. Detection in adjacent lung was observed for a median about 56 of the top 100 tumor clones. Sequencing was restricted to one tumor region; therefore, heterogeneity remains possible. Compared with tumor, uninvolved adjacent lung displayed greater T cell clonality, ranking highest overall.

Measured with immunoSEQ multiplex PCR; TCRdb has only the in-frame clones, and not every one. Among under 40,000 clones listed, approximately 86% were seen once. Sequenced material: peripheral blood mononuclear cells, taken before any cancer treatment. The chain links TRBV7-9 to TRBJ1-2; 8 bases are shared with TRBD1. The sequence was collected from a man aged 35-69 years with stage III lung adenocarcinoma. The CDR3 DNA reads TGTGCCAGCAGTTCTATGGACAGGGACTATGGCTACACCTTC. Amino acid sequence: CASSSMDRDYGYTF.